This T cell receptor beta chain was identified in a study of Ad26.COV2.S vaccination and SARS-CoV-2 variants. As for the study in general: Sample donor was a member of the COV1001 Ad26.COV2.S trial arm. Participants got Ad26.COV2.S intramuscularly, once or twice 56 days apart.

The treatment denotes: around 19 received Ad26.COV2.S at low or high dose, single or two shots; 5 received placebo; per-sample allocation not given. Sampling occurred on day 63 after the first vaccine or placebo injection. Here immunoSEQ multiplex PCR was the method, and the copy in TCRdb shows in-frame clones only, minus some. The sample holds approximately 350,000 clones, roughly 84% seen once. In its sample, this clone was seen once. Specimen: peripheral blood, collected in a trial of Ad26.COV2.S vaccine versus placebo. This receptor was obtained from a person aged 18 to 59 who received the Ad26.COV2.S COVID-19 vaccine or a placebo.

In nucleotides, the CDR3 is TGTGCCATCAGTGAGACAGGGGGTGAAGAGACCCAGTACTTC. Its translation is CAISETGGEETQYF. V and J are TRBV10-3 and TRBJ2-5, with 8 bases lining up with TRBD1. With V trimmed by 2 bases and J by 3 bases, 2 bases remained unmatched. There are 14 residues in the CDR3. Germline lookup yields CDR1 ENHRY and CDR2 SYGVKD.